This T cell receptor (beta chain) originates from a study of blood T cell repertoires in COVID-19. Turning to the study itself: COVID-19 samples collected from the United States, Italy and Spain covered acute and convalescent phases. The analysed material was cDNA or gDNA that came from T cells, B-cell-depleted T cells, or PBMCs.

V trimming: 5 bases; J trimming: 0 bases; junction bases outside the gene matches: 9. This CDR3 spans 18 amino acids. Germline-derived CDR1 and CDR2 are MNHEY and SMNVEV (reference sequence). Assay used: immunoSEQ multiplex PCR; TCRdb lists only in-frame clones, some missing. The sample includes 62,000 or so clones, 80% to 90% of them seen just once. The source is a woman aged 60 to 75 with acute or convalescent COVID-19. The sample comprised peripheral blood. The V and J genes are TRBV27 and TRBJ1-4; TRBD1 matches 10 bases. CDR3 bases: TGTGCCAGCAGTCTAAGATTGACAGGGGGCTCAACTAATGAAAAACTGTTTTTT. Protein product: CASSLRLTGGSTNEKLFF.